Below, one TCR beta chain is given with its context. The antigen this receptor binds is unknown. Base qualities are missing; no much larger clone stands one base away. The instrument given in TCRdb is Illumina MiSeq. TRB rearrangements were amplified by multiplex PCR with BIOMED2 TRB-A/B primer pools. Illumina-compatible adapters and 7-nucleotide sample barcodes were attached to the amplicons through two consecutive PCRs. All library PCRs used Phusion HS II polymerase. The amplicons were purified from gel with the NucleoSpin Gel and PCR Clean-up kit, measured on Qubit, and then pooled at roughly 4 nM. Amplicon pool quality was checked on an Agilent 2100 Bioanalyzer before Illumina next-generation sequencing. From the authors' description of their analysis: TRB rearrangements were annotated with MiXCR 3.0.8 using the default MiXCR reference library. Non-productive reads and sequences with fewer than 2 reads were removed, and every unique CDR3 nucleotide sequence was treated as one clone. R 3.5.1 was used to calculate clonality, diversity, richness and V-J gene usage. GLIPH2 was used to cluster TCRs based on CDR3 similarity, and OLGA was used to calculate the generation probabilities. Only GLIPH2 clusters containing at least four unique TCR clonotypes present in at least three individuals were kept. TCRdb applied fastp at Q25 and MiXCR to the public reads, then kept only in-frame beta chains. One record per CDR3 amino acid sequence lists the most common genes and DNA. These V and J calls derive from TCRdb rather than the authors' analysis. Across this sample there are roughly 9,000 distinct CDR3 sequences, with 25% to 30% seen only once. 25% to 30% of the sample goes to the ten largest clones.

CDR1 SGHAT and CDR2 FQNNGV are derived from the germline V gene. The junction shows trimming of 2 bases on V and 3 bases on J, plus 9 bases between the germline ends. Including the terminal cysteine and phenylalanine, the CDR3 comprises 14 residues. Only CDR3 DNA is held: 42 bases, read in frame from base 1. These data come from a study of T and B cells in COVID-19 patients (dated by TCRdb to the early 2020s). A note on the overall study: In this study, adaptive immunity was profiled in COVID-19 patients who either had active infection or had recovered, using TRB and IGH repertoire sequencing of peripheral blood. A couple of patients belonged to both the recovered and active cohorts because samples were available from active disease and after recovery. The repository of TCR and BCR sequences included roughly 70 time points from about 40 patients, and more than 8.3 million TCR sequences were analysed. In the active-infection cohort, about 60% of the 20 patients were critically ill and required mechanical ventilation or ECMO. A recovered cohort comprised about 19 patients contributing about 22 samples, mostly after mild to moderate COVID-19 managed as outpatients. As many as 9 follow-up blood samples were taken per patient, and some of the samples covered different disease stages within the same individual. Comorbidities linked to unfavorable COVID-19 outcome were present in about 90% of the 20 patients in the active-infection cohort. Patients in the recovered cohort had a median age of almost 35 years, compared with 55 to 85 years for patients in the active-infection cohort. Repertoire analyses used an age-matched reference group of 39 healthy donors who were negative for COVID-19 antibodies as the comparison. Broad study findings and their caveats: The reported TCR clusters were stated to require prospective validation before clinical use. The recovered cohort had 2,331 exclusive TCR clusters, including about 29 low-pGen clusters. In patients with COVID-19, the usage of TRBV/TRBJ genes was reported to be strongly skewed. TRB repertoires were found to be highly clonal in active COVID-19, whereas diversity and richness at recovery were found to rise above healthy donor levels. Specific T cell subsets (CD4+/Treg/CD8+) and sorted SARS-CoV-2-responsive or tetramer+ T cells had not yet been sequenced, with those experiments still ongoing. The size of the cohort was considered insufficient for assessing HLA contributions to COVID-19 susceptibility or severity. Few blood samples were available from mildly ill patients while symptoms were present, and early samples from severe cases were likewise scarce.

TRB repertoires were amplified using about 250-500 ng of genomic DNA isolated from blood. Sequencing input: blood. The chain is encoded by TRBV11-2 joined to TRBJ2-3; the D gene is perhaps TRBD1, from 6 matching bases. This receptor was obtained from a human donor who had recovered from COVID-19. The CDR3: CASSLNRATDTQYF. Here is the DNA: TGTGCCAGCAGCTTAAACAGGGCTACAGATACGCAGTATTTT. Here the CDR3 is joined to the reference TRBV11-2 and TRBJ2-3 genes, and the full variable domain is: EAGVAQSPRYKIIEKRQSVAFWCNPISGHATLYWYQQILGQGPKLLIQFQNNGVVDDSQLPKDRFSAERLKGVDSTLKIQPAKLEDSAVYLCASSLNRATDTQYFGPGTRLTVL.